This T cell receptor (beta chain) appears in the sequencing data of a study of blood T cell repertoires in COVID-19. About the study: Samples came from the United States, Italy and Spain, spanning acute and convalescent COVID-19.

Using immunoSEQ multiplex PCR, the repertoire was profiled, and TCRdb retains in-frame clones only, with some absent. This table has 13,000 to 15,000 clones, 80% to 85% appearing once. This clone was counted between two and nine times. The CDR3 runs 14 residues. J was trimmed by 2 bases and V by 4 bases; bases with no gene match: 4. CDR1 is LNHDA and CDR2 is SQIVND in the germline V gene (reference sequence). V and J are TRBV19 and TRBJ2-7, with TRBD1 matching 8 bases. The clonotype originates from a middle-aged man with active COVID-19. Sequenced: peripheral blood. CDR3 region: CASSRADRAYEQYF. The CDR3 DNA sequence: TGTGCCAGTAGTAGGGCGGACAGGGCCTACGAGCAGTACTTC.